The 31 T cell receptor beta chains listed next were all sequenced from one sample in a study of cytomegalovirus exposure and HLA in healthy donors. Generated by immunoSEQ multiplex PCR, the TCRdb table keeps only in-frame clones and is missing some. The profile covers 95,000 to 150,000 clones, with roughly nine tenths appearing a single time and around 1.1% taken by the ten largest. The sample taken for sequencing was PBMCs. The receptor set was obtained from a woman aged 18-29 years in good health and CMV-seronegative.

The sample holds a few counts of this clone. The chain joins TRBV29-1 to TRBJ1-3; 8 bases line up with TRBD1. This CDR3 comprises 16 residues. V trimming: 1 base; J trimming: 0 bases; junction bases outside the gene matches: 5. CDR1 is SQVTM, CDR2 ANQGSEA, per germline. CDR3 in amino acids: CSVEGGQGTSGNTIYF. Here the CDR3 DNA reads TGCAGCGTTGAAGGTGGACAGGGAACCTCTGGAAACACCATATATTTT.

The gene calls are TRBV28 and TRBJ2-3; 15 nucleotides align to TRBD2. CDR1 MDHEN and CDR2 SYDVKM come from the germline V gene. J lost 5 bases, V lost 5 bases, and 5 bases had no gene match. The CDR3 is made up of 16 amino acids. CDR3 sequence: CASSRTSGGVVDTQYF. The DNA of the CDR3 is TGTGCCAGCAGTCGGACTAGCGGGGGGGTGGTAGATACGCAGTATTTT.

This clone was counted at least ten times. V gene TRBV6-5 combines with J gene TRBJ1-6; 7 bases agree with TRBD1. Germline CDR1 and CDR2: MNHEY and SVGAGI. The V and J ends lost 7 bases and 9 bases, in that order; junction bases with no gene match: 9. This CDR3 is 14 amino acids long. The CDR3 reads CASTKGQASSPLHF. Here the CDR3 DNA reads TGTGCCAGCACAAAAGGACAGGCGAGTTCACCCCTCCACTTT.

The V and J genes are TRBV5-1 and TRBJ1-1; possible D gene TRBD1, 6 bases. Deletions cut 4 bases from V and 1 base from J, with 14 bases between. Germline values: CDR1 SGHRS, CDR2 YFSETQ. The CDR3 has 15 amino acids. The CDR3 sequence: CASSGGKGQNTEAFF. As DNA, the CDR3 is TGCGCCAGCAGCGGGGGCAAGGGACAGAACACTGAAGCTTTCTTT. The full variable domain, its missing parts supplied by reference TRBV5-1 and TRBJ1-1, is KAGVTQTPRYLIKTRGQQVTLSCSPISGHRSVSWYQQTPGQGLQFLFEYFSETQRNKGNFPGRFSGRQFSNSRSEMNVSTLELGDSALYLCASSGGKGQNTEAFFGQGTRLTVV.

The chain recombines TRBV27 with TRBJ2-2, with TRBD2 as a possible D gene (5 bases). The V gene's germline CDR1 is MNHEY and CDR2 SMNVEV (reference sequence). The CDR3 totals 17 residues. The germline V and J ends were trimmed by 0 bases and 0 bases, with 11 bases remaining between them. CDR3 protein: CASSLSWAAANTGELFF. CDR3 sequence (DNA): TGTGCCAGCAGTTTATCGTGGGCAGCGGCGAACACCGGGGAGCTGTTTTTT.

This rearrangement joins TRBV7-6 to TRBJ2-3; a weak D match, TRBD2 (6 bases). The V end lost 1 base, the J end lost 4 bases, and 12 bases lay between the germline ends. In germline, CDR1 is SGHVS, CDR2 FNYEAQ. This CDR3 has 15 residues. CDR3 sequence (DNA): TGTGCCAGCAGCTTAGATTGGCGGGGAGCAGATACGCAGTATTTT. This sequence encodes CASSLDWRGADTQYF.

The V call is TRBV7-8, the J call TRBJ1-5; D is undetermined. The germline gives CDR1 SGHVS, CDR2 FQNEAQ. This CDR3 is built from 13 residues. Trimming took 5 bases from V and 0 from J, leaving 5 bases between them. The CDR3 loop reads CASSRDSNQPQHF. The CDR3 bases are TGTGCCAGCAGCCGCGATAGCAATCAGCCCCAGCATTTT.

The count of this clone is one. The chain couples TRBV6-6 to TRBJ1-2; D is perhaps TRBD1 (5 bases). Germline V gene lookup returns CDR1 MNHNY and CDR2 SVGAGI (reference sequence). Trimming removed 6 bases at V and 2 bases at J, with 7 bases between. The CDR3 runs 12 residues. The CDR3 DNA follows: TGTGCCAGCAGCGACAGAAACTATGGCTACACCTTC. Protein product: CASSDRNYGYTF.

This clone came up once. The rearrangement links TRBV5-8 to TRBJ2-6, with D unresolved. The CDR3 spans 18 residues. Trimming pared 1 base from V and 0 bases from J, leaving 14 bases between. CDR1 SGHTS and CDR2 YDEGEE come from the germline V gene. In DNA form, the CDR3 reads TGTGCCAGCAGCTTGTTCACCGGTTACCCCTCTGGGGCCAACGTCCTGACTTTC. Translating it yields CASSLFTGYPSGANVLTF.

The chain recombines TRBV29-1 with TRBJ2-3; D perhaps matches TRBD2 (5 bases). The germline CDR1 and CDR2 sequences are SQVTM and ANQGSEA. With 6 bases removed from V and 4 bases from J, the gap between germline ends came to 14 bases. This CDR3 is built from 13 residues. The CDR3 protein is CSVEVFLADTQYF. CDR3 DNA sequence: TGCAGCGTGGAGGTCTTTCTGGCAGATACGCAGTATTTT.

Details on this clone: Distinct nucleotide sequences in the sample also encode this CDR3. This chain uses TRBV30 with TRBJ2-7, with 10 bases that match TRBD1. Germline V gene data show CDR1 as GTSNPN and CDR2 as SVGIG (reference sequence). The CDR3 has 14 amino acids. The J segment lost 4 bases and the V segment lost 2 bases, leaving 5 bases of the junction unmatched. The CDR3 protein is CAWSQGDRGYEQYF. CDR3 sequence (DNA): TGTGCCTGGAGTCAGGGGGACAGGGGTTACGAGCAGTACTTC.

The CDR3: CASSFGWGASYEQYV. CDR3 in DNA: TGTGCCAGCAGCTTTGGGTGGGGAGCCTCCTACGAGCAGTACGTC. The chain has TRBV11-2 and TRBJ2-7; a possible D gene is TRBD2 (5 bases). Germline assignment: CDR1 SGHAT and CDR2 FQNNGV. The CDR3 sequence is 15 residues long. The V and J ends lost 3 bases and 0 bases respectively, with 12 bases between them.

The chain is built from TRBV4-2 and TRBJ2-5; 10 positions match TRBD2. Germline V CDR1 and CDR2: LGHNA, YNFKEQ. The CDR3 totals 17 residues. Losses at the gene ends were 0 bases for V and 4 bases for J; bases not matched to a gene: 8. The CDR3 DNA is TGTGCCAGCAGCCAAGAGCCGGCTAGCGGGAGCCTAGAGACCCAGTACTTC. Its protein is CASSQEPASGSLETQYF.

The J gene is TRBJ1-1, the V gene TRBV5-1, with 9 bases matching TRBD1. Per the germline V gene, CDR1 is SGHRS and CDR2 is YFSETQ. V shed 5 bases, J shed 2 bases, and the junction held 13 bases outside the gene matches. CDR3 length equals 17 residues. This chain's CDR3 is CASRQQPGQGSNTEAFF. Written as DNA, the CDR3 is TGCGCCAGCAGACAACAGCCTGGACAGGGGTCAAACACTGAAGCTTTCTTT.

The V gene is TRBV28, the J gene TRBJ1-2; D gene uncertain. This CDR3 is 14 amino acids long. The V end was cut by 3 bases, the J end by 12 bases, with 20 bases between. Germline V gene lookup returns CDR1 MDHEN and CDR2 SYDVKM. The CDR3 DNA follows: TGTGCCAGCAGTTTGCGGGTCCGAGGACGCGGCCACACCTTC. Translated, it gives CASSLRVRGRGHTF.

The chain is built from TRBV4-1 and TRBJ2-2; D is ambiguous. The germline V gene encodes CDR1 MGHRA and CDR2 YSYEKL. CDR3 size: 15 residues. Trimming took 0 bases from V and 6 from J, leaving 11 bases between them. Here the CDR3 reads CASSQDQRSAGELFF. The CDR3 DNA is TGCGCCAGCAGCCAAGATCAACGGTCGGCCGGGGAGCTGTTTTTT.

V gene TRBV7-2 combines with J gene TRBJ2-7; tentative D call: TRBD1 (5 bases). The CDR3 runs 15 residues. The germline V and J ends were trimmed by 1 base and 2 bases, with 12 bases remaining between them. Looked up from germline, CDR1 is SGHTA and CDR2 is FQGNSA. Written as DNA, the CDR3 is TGTGCCAGCAGCTTAGGTTCGGTGGGGCCCTACGAGCAGTACTTC. Amino acids: CASSLGSVGPYEQYF.

The V gene is TRBV18, the J gene TRBJ2-3, with a tentative D call TRBD2 (5 bases). The germline V gene has CDR1 KGHSH and CDR2 LQKENI. V shed 3 bases and J shed 0 bases, with 10 bases lying between them. The CDR3 length is 15 residues. CDR3 nucleotides: TGTGCCAGCTCACCGCGGGTTGGTAGCACAGATACGCAGTATTTT. It translates to CASSPRVGSTDTQYF.

The chain uses TRBV6-5 and TRBJ2-4; tentatively, D is TRBD2 (6 bases). V lost 5 bases and J 6 bases, leaving 14 bases between the germline ends. The germline V gene encodes CDR1 MNHEY and CDR2 SVGAGI. The CDR3 spans 14 residues. CDR3 coding DNA: TGTGCCAGCAGTCTCGGGGGACGGGGAAACATTCAGTACTTC. Its protein is CASSLGGRGNIQYF.

This chain links TRBV18 with TRBJ2-7; the D gene is possibly TRBD2 (7 bases). Germline values: CDR1 KGHSH, CDR2 LQKENI. The CDR3 is 16 residues long. V shed 3 bases and J shed 4 bases, with 19 bases lying between them. DNA of the CDR3: TGTGCCAGCTCACCGGGGGGGGCGACCGATCAGTACGAGCAGTACGTC. Encoded protein: CASSPGGATDQYEQYV.

This chain links TRBV5-1 with TRBJ2-3; TRBD2 agrees at 13 bases. Per germline, CDR1 SGHRS and CDR2 YFSETQ. V shed 6 bases and J 0 bases; nucleotides not matched to a gene: 1. This CDR3 has 15 amino acids. The CDR3 region is CASMGLAGSTDTQYF. The DNA for the CDR3 is TGCGCCAGCATGGGACTAGCGGGGAGCACAGATACGCAGTATTTT. Full variable domain (outside the CDR3, taken from reference TRBV5-1 and TRBJ2-3): KAGVTQTPRYLIKTRGQQVTLSCSPISGHRSVSWYQQTPGQGLQFLFEYFSETQRNKGNFPGRFSGRQFSNSRSEMNVSTLELGDSALYLCASMGLAGSTDTQYFGPGTRLTVL.

The V and J genes are TRBV27 and TRBJ2-7, with D perhaps matching TRBD2 (5 bases). The germline V gene has CDR1 MNHEY and CDR2 SMNVEV (reference sequence). With 2 bases removed from V and 3 bases from J, the gap between germline ends came to 8 bases. The CDR3 consists of 13 residues. This chain's CDR3 is CASSLLARYEQYF. CDR3 DNA: TGTGCCAGCAGTTTACTAGCTCGCTACGAGCAGTACTTC.

This chain links TRBV27 with TRBJ2-7, with D perhaps matching TRBD2 (5 bases). The V end was cut by 3 bases, the J end by 3 bases, with 12 bases between. The CDR3 extends over 14 amino acids. The germline V gene has CDR1 MNHEY and CDR2 SMNVEV (reference sequence). CDR3 protein: CASSFSSEGYEQYV. DNA for the CDR3: TGTGCCAGCAGTTTCTCATCCGAGGGCTACGAGCAGTACGTC.

This chain links TRBV4-3 with TRBJ2-7, with 11 bases aligning to TRBD2. This CDR3 is built from 17 residues. With 4 bases clipped from V and 5 bases from J, the junction kept 13 bases outside the gene matches. Germline CDR1 and CDR2: LGHNA and YSLEER. Here the CDR3 DNA reads TGCGCCAGCAGCCGACGGGTAGCGGGAGGGCCTATGAACGAGCAGTACTTC. Its protein product is CASSRRVAGGPMNEQYF.

The chain has TRBV2 and TRBJ2-7; the D is unclear. Per germline, CDR1 SNHLY and CDR2 FYNNEI. The CDR3 is 12 residues long. V lost 5 bases and J lost 0, with 5 bases in between. In nucleotides, the CDR3 is TGTGCCAGCAGTTCGGACTCCTACGAGCAGTACGTC. Residues: CASSSDSYEQYV.

The chain links TRBV7-9 to TRBJ2-7; D is possibly TRBD1 (5 bases). Trimming left V 3 bases short and J 4 bases short, with 7 bases between. This CDR3 is built from 12 residues. Germline V gene sequence: CDR1 SEHNR, CDR2 FQNEAQ (reference sequence). CDR3 sequence reads: CASSFDSYEQYF. The CDR3 DNA reads as TGTGCCAGCAGCTTTGACAGTTACGAGCAGTACTTC.

The chain carries TRBV18 and TRBJ1-2; TRBD1 might be the D (5 bases). This CDR3 has 14 amino acids. In germline, CDR1 is KGHSH, CDR2 LQKENI. V shed 3 bases and J shed 7 bases, with 15 bases lying between them. CDR3 nucleotides: TGTGCCAGCTCACCCTCGGAAGGGGATGCTGGCTACACCTTC. It is translated as CASSPSEGDAGYTF.

This sequence joins TRBV4-1 and TRBJ1-3; D is ambiguous. Trimming took 0 bases from V and 4 from J, leaving 13 bases between them. CDR1 MGHRA and CDR2 YSYEKL come from the germline V gene. CDR3 length equals 16 residues. CDR3 sequence reads: CASSQDIRSSGNTIYF. The CDR3 DNA sequence: TGCGCCAGCAGCCAAGATATTCGGTCCTCGGGAAACACCATATATTTT.

The chain couples TRBV2 to TRBJ2-5; maybe TRBD2 (6 bases). V dropped 6 bases and J dropped 4 bases, with 15 bases sitting between them. The germline V gene has CDR1 SNHLY and CDR2 FYNNEI. This CDR3 contains 14 residues. In DNA, the CDR3 is TGTGCCAGCAGCACACTAGCTCTCCCAGAGACCCAGTACTTC. Translation gives CASSTLALPETQYF. The complete variable domain, with remaining parts taken from reference TRBV2 and TRBJ2-5, reads EPEVTQTPSHQVTQMGQEVILRCVPISNHLYFYWYRQILGQKVEFLVSFYNNEISEKSEIFDDQFSVERPDGSNFTLKIRSTKLEDSAMYFCASSTLALPETQYFGPGTRLLVL.

The chain employs TRBV27 and TRBJ2-3; perhaps TRBD2 as D (6 bases). The germline gives CDR1 MNHEY, CDR2 SMNVEV (reference sequence). V was trimmed by 1 base and J by 5 bases, leaving 16 bases between them. The CDR3 is made up of 16 amino acids. The CDR3 region has the DNA TGTGCCAGCAGTTTATGGGGGGATTGGTCCCGAGATACGCAGTATTTT. It codes for CASSLWGDWSRDTQYF.

The chain is built from TRBV27 and TRBJ2-7; 14 bases align to TRBD2. Trimming cost V 5 bases and J 7 bases; bases outside gene matches: 10. Germline CDR1 MNHEY, CDR2 SMNVEV (reference sequence). The CDR3 is made up of 16 amino acids. The CDR3 DNA follows: TGTGCCAGCAGTGGACGACTAGCGGGGGGGCCAGTTGAGCAGTACGTC. This gives the protein CASSGRLAGGPVEQYV.